These 11 T cell receptor beta chains share one sample of origin, sequenced in a study of vaccination effects on CD4 cells after COVID-19. Their antigens remain unidentified. In the ViraFEST assay, antigen-specific CD4+ clonotypes were identified by expansion after peptide-pool stimulation. Having been cultured for around ten days, the cells underwent CD4+ T cell isolation. Each vaccine recipient was nucleocapsid antibody negative and had no prior SARS-CoV-2 infection. TCRdb keeps only in-frame clones here, not all; method: immunoSEQ multiplex PCR. The data contain tens of thousands of clones, 75% to 85% of them singletons. The material sequenced was CD4+ T cells from PBMCs cultured with HCoV-OC43 spike peptides, taken before COVID-19 vaccination. The subset: HCoV-OC43 spike overlapping peptide pool stimulation. These receptors were collected from a human donor who received a COVID-19 vaccine.

The J gene is TRBJ1-2, the V gene TRBV25-1; D is unclear. The ends were cut back, 2 bases at V and 8 bases at J, with 15 bases in the middle. Looked up from germline, CDR1 is MGHDK and CDR2 is SYGVNS. CDR3 length: 14 amino acids. The DNA of the CDR3 is TGTGCCAGCAGTGAAGCGGGAGCGTCCAGGGGCTACACCTTC. Its protein product is CASSEAGASRGYTF.

This clone was found a few times. The chain combines TRBV23-1 with TRBJ1-1; TRBD1 is a possible D gene (5 bases). TRBV23-1 is sorted into the ORF group, with uncertain function. Trimming pared 8 bases from V and 3 bases from J, leaving 16 bases between. The CDR3 length is 14 residues. The CDR3: CASGQRRYHTEAFF. CDR3 coding DNA: TGCGCCAGCGGACAAAGGCGGTACCACACTGAAGCTTTCTTT.

CDR3 DNA sequence: TGTGCCAGCAGGCCGGAGCGGGGACCGAACACTGAAGCTTTCTTT. Protein product: CASRPERGPNTEAFF. This chain links TRBV27 with TRBJ1-1, with a weak D call TRBD1 (5 bases). V was clipped by 6 bases and J by 1 base, with 15 bases between them. Germline V gene lookup returns CDR1 MNHEY and CDR2 SMNVEV (reference sequence). CDR3 length equals 15 residues.

The V call is TRBV28, the J call TRBJ1-2, with 8 bases identical to TRBD1. The CDR3 contains 14 residues. Trimming took 4 bases from V and 5 from J; bases not matched to a gene: 6. Germline V gene sequence: CDR1 MDHEN, CDR2 SYDVKM. The CDR3, as DNA: TGTGCCAGCAGTTGGGGACAGGAACTGTATGGCTACACCTTC. Translated, it gives CASSWGQELYGYTF.

This clone has only one observation. The germline gene is not matched at one end of the junction; a read error may be the cause. The chain has TRBV6-1 and TRBJ2-1, with D unclear. Looked up from germline, CDR1 is MNHNS and CDR2 is SASEGT. The CDR3 is 13 residues long. The CDR3, as DNA: TGTGCCAGCGGTGAGGCAGGCTACAATGAGCAGTTCTTC. Translated, it gives CASGEAGYNEQFF.

This chain uses TRBV2 with TRBJ2-7; the D gene is possibly TRBD1 (6 bases). The length of the CDR3 is 13 residues. Trimming took 4 bases from V and 6 from J, leaving 13 bases between them. Germline lookup yields CDR1 SNHLY and CDR2 FYNNEI. The CDR3 nucleotides are TGTGCCAGCAGTGGTTCGAGGACAGCCGAGCAGTACGTC. This sequence encodes CASSGSRTAEQYV.

This sequence joins TRBV5-1 and TRBJ1-1, with TRBD1 matching 9 bases. Germline V lookup: CDR1 SGHRS, CDR2 YFSETQ. CDR3 length equals 14 residues. The V gene end was trimmed by 3 bases and the J gene end by 6 bases; junction bases not matched to a gene: 6. CDR3: CASSWTGAGSEAFF. CDR3 DNA sequence: TGCGCCAGCAGCTGGACAGGGGCGGGTTCTGAAGCTTTCTTT. The full variable domain, completed using reference TRBV5-1 and TRBJ1-1, is KAGVTQTPRYLIKTRGQQVTLSCSPISGHRSVSWYQQTPGQGLQFLFEYFSETQRNKGNFPGRFSGRQFSNSRSEMNVSTLELGDSALYLCASSWTGAGSEAFFGQGTRLTVV.

The chain uses TRBV7-3 and TRBJ1-1; D gene uncertain. The V gene lost 1 base and the J gene lost 0 bases, with 9 bases spanning the gap. Germline CDR1 is SGHTA and CDR2 is FQGTGA. The CDR3 consists of 15 residues. The CDR3 is CASSLNGDMNTEAFF. CDR3 nucleotides: TGTGCCAGCAGCTTAAACGGGGATATGAACACTGAAGCTTTCTTT.

A note on this clone: One end of the junction does not line up with germline, which may come from a read error. CDR3 DNA sequence: TGTGCCAGCACTCAAACAGGCTTACCTGGGACCAACGTCCTGACTTTC. Translation: CASTQTGLPGTNVLTF. The chain recombines TRBV27 with TRBJ2-6; possible D gene TRBD1, 5 bases. The CDR3 length is 16 residues. CDR1 MNHEY and CDR2 SMNVEV come from the germline V gene (reference sequence).

The chain recombines TRBV4-3 with TRBJ1-6, with a tentative D call TRBD1 (6 bases). V gave up 4 bases and J gave up 4 bases, with 11 bases separating them. Looked up from germline, CDR1 is LGHNA and CDR2 is YSLEER. CDR3 length equals 15 residues. The chain's CDR3 is CASSRGGQYNSPLHF. The CDR3 DNA follows: TGCGCCAGCAGCCGAGGAGGACAGTATAATTCACCCCTCCACTTT.

This clone showed up just a few times. The chain joins TRBV10-3 to TRBJ1-5; unclear D gene. V lost 10 bases and J lost 0, with 10 bases in between. This CDR3 is built from 13 residues. The V gene's germline CDR1 is ENHRY and CDR2 SYGVKD. The CDR3 nucleotides read TGTGCCACCGGACGGGATAGCAATCAGCCCCAGCATTTT. It yields the protein CATGRDSNQPQHF.